This T cell receptor beta chain was captured by sequencing in a study of cytomegalovirus exposure and HLA in healthy donors. Study-level findings and limits: Excluded: some indistinguishable V segments such as TRBV6-2 and TRBV6-3. In an earlier analysis, productive rearrangement rates for most beta V segments clustered near 87% or 30%. Roughly even sequencing depth across donors was the assumption behind the presence/absence analyses. Sequencing likely produced, as an artifact, a cluster of highly shared sequence variants.

V lost 5 bases to trimming and J lost 4 bases, with 12 bases between them. This CDR3 is 14 amino acids long. Germline loops: CDR1 MDHEN, CDR2 SYDVKM. The PCR had 60 Vbeta and 13 Jbeta primers. Sequencing used immunoSEQ multiplex PCR; TCRdb keeps in-frame clones, though not all of them. The sample lists about 210,000 clones, approximately 80% occurring once. Concerning this clone: Its antigen remains unidentified.

The origin of this receptor is a man aged 25-45 years in good health and CMV-seronegative. Material for sequencing was PBMCs. The chain has TRBV28 and TRBJ1-3; D gene uncertain. CDR3 protein: CASSLVYEGNTIYF. Written as DNA, the CDR3 is TGTGCCAGCAGTCTTGTTTATGAGGGAAACACCATATATTTT.